These T cell receptor beta chains were read from a single sample in a study of OX40 agonist ivuxolimab in advanced cancers. Repertoires were generated with immunoSEQ multiplex PCR, while TCRdb's copy carries only in-frame clones and drops some. The data show around 62,000 clones, 80% to 85% seen once. The specimen was CD4+ or CD8+ T cells sorted from blood, collected in a trial of the OX40 agonist ivuxolimab. The receptor source for this set is an adult with an advanced solid tumor such as melanoma, head and neck, liver or kidney cancer. Each CDR3 is given with its conserved first and last residue. D genes are given only for firm matches. For some rows the clone size is stated as once, few or many, or as a class when expanded; others skip it.

V,size,J,D,CDR3,DNA
TRBV6-5,.,TRBJ2-7,TRBD1,CASRRTGTGYDEQYF,TGTGCCAGCAGGCGGACAGGGACAGGGTACGACGAGCAGTACTTC
TRBV4-3,.,TRBJ1-6,TRBD1,CASSPGDRVGSPLHF,TGCGCCAGCAGCCCTGGGGACAGGGTAGGTTCACCCCTCCACTTT
TRBV19,.,TRBJ1-5,TRBD1,CASSIETGGRNQPQHF,TGTGCCAGTAGTATAGAGACAGGGGGCCGCAATCAGCCCCAGCATTTT
TRBV9,few,TRBJ1-2,TRBD1,CASSYQGGFSGYTF,TGTGCCAGCAGTTACCAGGGGGGGTTTTCGGGCTACACCTTC
TRBV11-2,.,TRBJ2-5,.,CASSLDYGTQYF,TGTGCCAGCAGCTTAGATTACGGGACCCAGTACTTC
TRBV9,.,TRBJ2-3,TRBD1,CASSVGTGGEADTQYF,TGTGCCAGCAGCGTAGGGACAGGGGGTGAGGCAGATACGCAGTATTTT
TRBV19,.,TRBJ1-1,.,CASSIQGQAFF,TGTGCCAGTAGTATCCAGGGCCAAGCTTTCTTT
TRBV10-3,.,TRBJ2-1,TRBD1,CAISQSGTGSYNEQFF,TGTGCCATCAGTCAATCCGGGACAGGGAGTTACAATGAGCAGTTCTTC
TRBV5-6,.,TRBJ2-5,.,CASSLQGRSGTQYF,TGTGCCAGCAGCTTGCAGGGGCGCTCAGGGACCCAGTACTTC
TRBV6-5,once,TRBJ2-7,.,CASSPGAYEQYF,TGTGCCAGCAGCCCTGGTGCATACGAGCAGTACTTC
TRBV19,few,TRBJ1-3,.,CASSLPGDSGNTIYF,TGTGCCAGTTCTCTCCCGGGCGACTCTGGAAACACCATATATTTT
TRBV2,.,TRBJ2-2,TRBD2,CASRPGTTYTGELFF,TGTGCCAGCAGGCCCGGGACTACCTACACCGGGGAGCTGTTTTTT
TRBV9,.,TRBJ1-2,TRBD1,CASSVDGQGNYGYTF,TGTGCCAGCAGCGTGGATGGACAGGGTAACTATGGCTACACCTTC
TRBV6-6,.,TRBJ1-4,.,CASSMWILNEKLFF,TGTGCCAGCAGTATGTGGATTCTTAATGAAAAACTGTTTTTT
TRBV10-3,.,TRBJ1-6,.,CAISKPGPENSPLHF,TGTGCCATCAGTAAACCGGGCCCTGAAAATTCACCCCTCCACTTT
TRBV9,few,TRBJ1-1,.,CASSVEPHPQGAEAFF,TGTGCCAGCAGCGTAGAGCCCCACCCCCAGGGCGCTGAAGCTTTCTTT
TRBV6-5,.,TRBJ2-7,.,CASSYAPWSDEQYF,TGTGCCAGCAGTTACGCCCCATGGAGTGACGAGCAGTACTTC
TRBV5-1,.,TRBJ1-1,TRBD1,CASSRGQVMNTEAFF,TGCGCCAGCAGCCGGGGACAGGTGATGAACACTGAAGCTTTCTTT
TRBV7-2,.,TRBJ2-7,TRBD1,CASSPDRGRYEQYF,TGTGCCAGCAGCCCTGACAGGGGAAGGTACGAGCAGTACTTC
TRBV5-5,.,TRBJ2-2,.,CASTGGQGNTGELFF,TGTGCCAGCACCGGGGGGCAGGGAAACACCGGGGAGCTGTTTTTT
TRBV27,once,TRBJ2-3,TRBD2,CASRRGGRSTDTQYF,TGTGCCAGCAGACGGGGGGGCCGTAGCACAGATACGCAGTATTTT
TRBV7-2,.,TRBJ2-3,.,CASSSEAISTDTQYF,TGTGCCAGCAGCTCTGAGGCGATTAGCACAGATACGCAGTATTTT
TRBV4-3,.,TRBJ1-2,.,CASSQFFAANYGYTF,TGCGCCAGCAGCCAATTCTTCGCAGCTAACTATGGCTACACCTTC
TRBV9,.,TRBJ1-2,.,CASSVRDGPNYGYTF,TGTGCCAGCAGCGTGAGGGACGGGCCTAACTATGGCTACACCTTC
TRBV5-1,.,TRBJ2-5,TRBD2,CASSPGASGVETQYF,TGCGCCAGCAGCCCCGGGGCAAGCGGGGTAGAGACCCAGTACTTC
TRBV9,.,TRBJ1-2,.,CASSVDTGGSYGYTF,TGTGCCAGCAGCGTAGATACGGGGGGTTCCTATGGCTACACCTTC
TRBV4-2,.,TRBJ1-6,.,CASSLNRVDSPLHF,TGTGCCAGCAGCCTCAACAGGGTGGATTCACCCCTCCACTTT
TRBV28,.,TRBJ1-2,.,CATGALPEGYTF,TGTGCCACCGGGGCCTTACCGGAGGGCTACACCTTC
TRBV10-3,.,TRBJ2-1,.,CATSGGEQFF,TGTGCCACCAGTGGGGGGGAGCAGTTCTTC
TRBV28,.,TRBJ2-7,.,CASTGQGEQYF,TGTGCCAGCACAGGGCAGGGCGAGCAGTACTTC
TRBV29-1,.,TRBJ2-1,TRBD2,CSVASTLAGGTNEQFF,TGCAGCGTTGCGTCAACACTAGCGGGGGGTACCAATGAGCAGTTCTTC
TRBV7-2,few,TRBJ1-5,.,CASSSTGPNQPQHF,TGTGCCAGCAGCTCTACGGGCCCAAATCAGCCCCAGCATTTT
TRBV10-3,.,TRBJ1-2,TRBD1,CAISTRPQPGQGNYGYTF,TGTGCCATCAGTACCAGACCCCAGCCGGGACAGGGGAACTATGGCTACACCTTC
TRBV7-2,.,TRBJ1-5,.,CASSLGGAQPQHF,TGTGCCAGCAGCTTAGGGGGTGCTCAGCCCCAGCATTTT
TRBV11-2,.,TRBJ1-1,.,CASSLGVGGTEAFF,TGTGCCAGCAGCTTAGGGGTGGGAGGCACTGAAGCTTTCTTT
TRBV11-3,.,TRBJ1-2,.,CASSLEQGYGYTF,TGTGCCAGCAGCTTAGAGCAGGGGTATGGCTACACCTTC
TRBV6-1,.,TRBJ2-5,.,CASSEVLQETQYF,TGTGCCAGCAGTGAAGTTCTCCAAGAGACCCAGTACTTC
TRBV29-1,.,TRBJ2-7,TRBD1,CSVRNRGLGDEQYF,TGCAGCGTTCGGAACAGGGGCTTGGGGGATGAGCAGTACTTC
TRBV11-2,.,TRBJ1-3,.,CASSRNEQFSGNTIYF,TGTGCCAGCAGCCGAAACGAACAATTCTCTGGAAACACCATATATTTT
TRBV7-2,.,TRBJ2-5,TRBD2,CASSPSGGSQETQYF,TGTGCCAGCAGCCCTTCCGGGGGGTCCCAAGAGACCCAGTACTTC
TRBV19,once,TRBJ2-5,TRBD1,CASSILGTGGSETQYF,TGTGCCAGTAGTATACTCGGGACAGGGGGATCGGAGACCCAGTACTTC
TRBV9,.,TRBJ2-7,.,CASSPGGYEQYF,TGTGCCAGCAGCCCGGGCGGTTACGAGCAGTACTTC